One T cell receptor (beta chain) is described in this entry. Antigen: not known. PCR employed 60 Vbeta and 13 Jbeta primers. Assay used: immunoSEQ multiplex PCR; TCRdb lists only in-frame clones, some missing. The sample has fewer than 200,000 clones, approximately 81% seen once. Trimming at V came to 6 bases and at J to 5 bases, leaving 8 bases not matched to a gene. In germline, CDR1 is SNHLY, CDR2 FYNNEI. The CDR3 has 16 residues. These data are taken from a study of cytomegalovirus exposure and HLA in healthy donors. Whole-study findings and limits: As a later analysis showed, several of the most significant clusters appeared to be linked to common viral pathogens.

The chain carries TRBV2 and TRBJ2-2; TRBD1 agrees at 11 bases. Sequencing input: PBMCs. The origin of this receptor is a female donor in good health and CMV-seronegative. CDR3 region: CASSPRGQGGTGELFF. CDR3 in DNA: TGTGCCAGCAGCCCAAGGGGACAGGGGGGGACCGGGGAGCTGTTTTTT. Full variable domain (outside the CDR3, taken from reference TRBV2 and TRBJ2-2): EPEVTQTPSHQVTQMGQEVILRCVPISNHLYFYWYRQILGQKVEFLVSFYNNEISEKSEIFDDQFSVERPDGSNFTLKIRSTKLEDSAMYFCASSPRGQGGTGELFFGEGSRLTVL.